This T cell receptor beta chain appears in the sequencing data of a study of CD8+ T cells in alopecia areata. Worth noting for this clone: Antigen unknown.

Treatment specified: oral pan-JAK inhibitor, 5-10 mg twice daily. Study results and limitations: Sharing of TCRs across patients appeared less clear than in mice, possibly for HLA-related reasons.

CDR1 and CDR2 (germline): SGHAT, FQNNGV. CDR3 length: 13 amino acids. Trimming cost V 0 bases and J 7 bases, with 7 bases left between them. Following RNA extraction, reverse transcription yielded cDNA that acted as the sequencing template. Using immunoSEQ multiplex PCR, the repertoire was profiled, and TCRdb retains in-frame clones only, with some absent. The sample holds 150,000 to 250,000 clones, approximately 60% seen once. The TCR comes from a human donor with alopecia areata. This sample comprised CD4+ T cells sorted from blood, obtained at week 4, from a patient treated with tofacitinib. This chain joins TRBV11-2 and TRBJ2-1; no clear D. The CDR3 DNA is TGTGCCAGCAGCTTAGAAGGGTTGAATGAGCAGTTCTTC. Encoded protein: CASSLEGLNEQFF.